This TCR beta chain was identified in a study of blood T cell repertoires in COVID-19 (dated by TCRdb to between 2020 and 2021). With respect to the entire study: Collaborator samples came from the United States, Italy and Spain and covered acute and convalescent phases of COVID-19. The material from the prospective study consisted of cDNA or gDNA derived from T cells, B-cell-depleted T cells, or PBMCs. Deeply sampled blood TCRbeta repertoires from subjects exposed to, actively infected with, or recovered from COVID-19 were included in the dataset. The repertoires were made available in a free public database intended to serve as a resource for research on the immune response to SARS-CoV-2. The samples were drawn from two sources: the first 160 participants of the ongoing ImmuneRACE study, and 950 to 1,500 subjects contributed by 6 global collaborators. Nearly every sample came with metadata listing a de-identified subject ID, COVID-19 status, age in years and sex. HLA class I and class II types, where available, came from metadata supplied by the sample provider rather than from assay-based typing.

This clone was counted between two and nine times. No cognate antigen has been identified for it. No base quality information exists; no much larger clone differs at one position. Results and caveats for the whole study, not just this receptor: Clinical and demographic metadata were provided uncurated, with the amount varying by source and participant.

CDR1 and CDR2 are drawn from the germline V gene: MNHEY, SVGAGI. Including cysteine and phenylalanine, the CDR3 has 15 amino acids. Just CDR3 DNA is preserved here, 45 bases in frame from base 1. V is pruned by 2 bases and J by 5 bases, leaving 6 bases of the junction without a gene match. TCRbeta CDR3 regions were amplified from genomic DNA by means of the immunoSEQ Assay, a bias-controlled multiplex PCR. As for the original processing: Nucleated cell counts per sample were estimated from amplification of reference gene primers within the assay. Sequence reads were collapsed and filtered to measure the absolute abundance of every unique TCRbeta CDR3 rearrangement. For each sample, productive Simpson clonality was calculated as the square root of Simpson's diversity index over productive rearrangements. In TCRdb, the immuneACCESS table is reduced to in-frame sequences with V and J assigned. These tables do not hold every clone; where another copy was compared, an unresolved V gene accounts for under half, and the others remain unexplained. That table is the source of V, J and clone size, and D and trimming were worked out from the DNA. The sample table contains fewer than 200,000 clones; only one count was recorded for about 80% of them. Under 13% of the sample comes from the top ten.

Each collaborating institution followed its own protocols to collect whole blood in K2EDTA tubes. Collaborator samples were shipped for TCRbeta analysis as frozen whole blood, isolated PBMCs, or DNA extracted from either sample type. In this chain, TRBV6-5 is recombined with TRBJ1-1, with 9 junctional bases fitting TRBD1. The sample comprised peripheral blood. The receptor was derived from a man in his 70s with active or convalescent COVID-19. The CDR3 corresponds to CASSYPGQGRTEAFF. The DNA is as follows: TGTGCCAGCAGTTACCCTGGACAGGGGAGGACTGAAGCTTTCTTT.